The TCR beta chain under discussion was sequenced for a study of blood T cell repertoires in COVID-19 (dated by TCRdb to 2018 to 2020). About the study as a whole: Samples from collaborators originated in the United States, Italy and Spain and spanned both the acute and convalescent phases of COVID-19. Where available, HLA class I and class II types were taken from metadata supplied by the sample provider and were not determined by assay-based typing. Samples came from the ongoing ImmuneRACE study (first 160 participants) plus 1,254 subjects from 6 global collaborators. The prospective study material was composed of cDNA or gDNA derived from T cells, B-cell-depleted T cells, or PBMCs. Nearly every sample came with metadata listing a de-identified subject ID, COVID-19 status, age in years and sex. Subjects who had been exposed to COVID-19, were actively infected with it, or had recovered from it provided the deeply sampled blood TCRbeta repertoires that made up the dataset. The repertoires were made available in a free public database intended to serve as a resource for research on the immune response to SARS-CoV-2.

TCRbeta CDR3 regions were amplified from genomic DNA using the immunoSEQ Assay, a bias-controlled multiplex PCR. Per the original workflow: Nucleated cell counts per sample were estimated from amplification of reference gene primers within the assay. To quantify the absolute abundance of each unique TCRbeta CDR3 rearrangement, sequence reads were collapsed and filtered. For each sample, productive Simpson clonality was calculated as the square root of Simpson's diversity index over productive rearrangements. Sourced from immuneACCESS, this table was stored by TCRdb with only in-frame sequences that have V and J called. A share of the clones is absent; for the studies checked, an unresolved V gene accounts for under half, and the remainder has no known explanation. That table gives V, J and clone size, and the DNA gave D and trimming. The sample includes approximately 350,000 clones, with roughly nine tenths observed a single time. Around 1.2% of the sample is held by the ten biggest clonotypes.

With regard to this clone: Which antigen it targets is not known. Base qualities are not at hand, and no much larger clone is one base apart.

On the study overall, not on this receptor specifically: The quantity of clinical and demographic metadata differed by source and by participant and was supplied without curation.

Whole blood was collected in K2EDTA tubes by collaborating institutions according to the institutions' own protocols. For TCRbeta analysis, collaborators shipped samples as frozen whole blood, isolated PBMCs, or DNA extracted from either of those sample types. CDR1 and CDR2, looked up from the germline V gene, are ENHRY and SYGVKD. The CDR3 numbers 14 residues from cysteine through phenylalanine. The kept DNA is CDR3 alone, 42 bases in frame from the first base. The V and J ends are trimmed by 8 bases and 6 bases, leaving 16 bases between them. The receptor comes from a middle-aged man with acute or convalescent COVID-19. Sequences were obtained from peripheral blood. The chain is made from TRBV10-3 and TRBJ2-2; a confident D gene designation cannot be given. The DNA reads TGTGCCATCGCTCGTAGCCCCTCCCCCGGGGAGCTGTTTTTT. It is translated as CAIARSPSPGELFF.